Each of the 2 T cell receptor beta chains below was sequenced from the same sample in a study of blood T cell repertoires in COVID-19. Assay: immunoSEQ multiplex PCR; the TCRdb copy retains only in-frame clones and omits some. The data hold 250,000 to 300,000 clones, with 75% to 90% observed a single time. The sequenced sample consisted of peripheral blood. These receptors originate from a man younger than 45 with active or convalescent COVID-19.

V is TRBV21-1 and J is TRBJ1-1; the table calls TRBD1, which could not be checked here. TRBV21-1 is labeled a pseudogene. The CDR3 has 14 residues. This CDR3 reads CASSRQGMNTEAFF. CDR3 DNA: TGTGCCAGCAGCAGACAGGGGATGAACACTGAAGCTTTCTTT.

The V and J genes are TRBV4-1 and TRBJ1-5; TRBD1 matches 7 bases. The ends lost 0 bases at V and 6 bases at J; junction bases unmatched: 5. CDR1 is MGHRA and CDR2 is YSYEKL in the germline V gene. The CDR3 has 15 amino acids. The CDR3 DNA is TGCGCCAGCAGCCAAGACGACAGGGAGAGTCAGCCCCAGCATTTT. Amino acid sequence: CASSQDDRESQPQHF.